These 10 T cell receptor beta chains share one sample of origin, sequenced in a study of T cells in localized non-small cell lung cancer. The table came from immunoSEQ multiplex PCR; TCRdb's copy has only in-frame clones and leaves some out. The sample holds tens of thousands of clones, approximately 83% seen once. The input for sequencing was peripheral blood, taken before any cancer treatment. These receptors were collected from a female donor of 60 years or more with stage II squamous cell lung carcinoma.

The V gene is TRBV7-2, the J gene TRBJ2-1; D is ambiguous. Germline-derived CDR1 and CDR2 are SGHTA and FQGNSA. Trimming cost V 5 bases and J 3 bases, with 5 bases left between them. The CDR3 extends over 12 amino acids. The chain's CDR3 is CASSLNYNEQFF. Written as DNA, the CDR3 is TGTGCCAGCAGCCTCAACTACAATGAGCAGTTCTTC.

The chain is built from TRBV5-4 and TRBJ1-3; D is undetermined. The germline V gene has CDR1 SGHNT and CDR2 YYREEE (reference sequence). The length of the CDR3 is 15 residues. The V end was cut by 0 bases, the J end by 4 bases, with 11 bases between. The CDR3 DNA follows: TGTGCCAGCAGCTTGGGAACTAGGCCAGGAAACACCATATATTTT. It yields the protein CASSLGTRPGNTIYF.

In this sample, this clone is medium-sized. This chain connects TRBV9 to TRBJ2-3, with 8 bases lining up with TRBD2. The J segment lost 5 bases and the V segment lost 4 bases, leaving 12 bases of the junction unmatched. The CDR3 has 16 residues. Germline V gene lookup returns CDR1 SGDLS and CDR2 YYNGEE. This CDR3 is CASSQHERGIVDTQYF. CDR3 DNA sequence: TGTGCCAGCAGCCAACACGAGCGGGGGATTGTAGATACGCAGTATTTT.

The genes are TRBV6-1 and TRBJ1-2; 8 bases align to TRBD1. V was pared by 2 bases and J by 7 bases, with 9 bases of the junction left unmatched. Germline V gives CDR1 MNHNS, CDR2 SASEGT. The CDR3 runs 15 residues. The CDR3 nucleotides are TGTGCCAGCAGTGAATTTGTCAGGGGGCGAGGTGGCTACACCTTC. This encodes CASSEFVRGRGGYTF.

This clone was seen more than once but under ten times. The rearrangement links TRBV7-2 to TRBJ2-7, with 7 bases identical to TRBD2. The CDR3 extends over 13 amino acids. The V gene end was trimmed by 6 bases and the J gene end by 2 bases; junction bases not matched to a gene: 4. Germline lookup yields CDR1 SGHTA and CDR2 FQGNSA. In DNA, the CDR3 is TGTGCCAGCAGAGCCGGGACTACCTACGAGCAGTACTTC. It codes for CASRAGTTYEQYF.

The gene calls are TRBV7-9 and TRBJ1-2; a weak D match, TRBD1 (5 bases). Germline assignment: CDR1 SEHNR and CDR2 FQNEAQ (reference sequence). V gave up 5 bases and J gave up 8 bases, with 15 bases separating them. This CDR3 has 13 residues. The CDR3 region has the DNA TGTGCCAGCAGCCTTGGGGCTCTAAACGGCTACACCTTC. Translated: CASSLGALNGYTF.

This clone was counted a few times. The chain employs TRBV4-3 and TRBJ2-3, with D perhaps matching TRBD1 (6 bases). Germline lookup yields CDR1 LGHNA and CDR2 YSLEER. V lost 3 bases and J lost 3, with 22 bases in between. The CDR3 runs to 18 residues. This CDR3 reads CASSQSQGRTHYTDTQYF. The CDR3 nucleotides read TGCGCCAGCAGCCAGTCACAGGGCCGAACCCACTATACAGATACGCAGTATTTT.

This clone showed up just once. CDR3 region: CASNNRDQPQHF. The CDR3 bases are TGTGCCAGCAACAACAGGGATCAGCCCCAGCATTTT. This chain joins TRBV7-9 and TRBJ1-5; D possibly corresponds to TRBD1 (6 bases). The CDR3 loop spans 12 amino acids. The ends were cut back, 7 bases at V and 5 bases at J, with 9 bases in the middle. Looked up from germline, CDR1 is SEHNR and CDR2 is FQNEAQ (reference sequence).

The chain carries TRBV6-5 and TRBJ1-3, with D maybe TRBD1 (5 bases). This CDR3 has 15 residues. The ends were cut back, 5 bases at V and 0 bases at J, with 11 bases in the middle. The germline V gene has CDR1 MNHEY and CDR2 SVGAGI. CDR3 loop: CASSLQVSSGNTIYF. For the CDR3, the DNA is TGTGCCAGCAGTCTACAGGTTAGCTCTGGAAACACCATATATTTT.

V gene TRBV9 combines with J gene TRBJ1-3; no definite D call. V lost 2 bases and J lost 0, with 15 bases in between. Germline CDR1 reads SGDLS; CDR2 reads YYNGEE. This CDR3 has 17 amino acids. The CDR3 protein is CASSVHRGDPSGNTIYF. The CDR3 DNA follows: TGTGCCAGCAGCGTTCATAGAGGAGACCCCTCTGGAAACACCATATATTTT.